The sequence of this TCR beta chain was determined in a study of T-cell memory formation after mild COVID-19. Overall study findings and caveats: The authors left the SARS-CoV-2 specificity of second-wave clones peaking on day 37 unconfirmed.

CDR3 length: 14 residues. V was clipped by 4 bases and J by 4 bases; unmatched bases: 7. The germline gives CDR1 SGHRS, CDR2 YFSETQ. As regards this clonotype: Its antigen is not identified.

In TCRdb, the 5' RACE reads were re-called with MiXCR into one record per CDR3 protein. The top ten hold approximately 8.4% of the sample, which has 500,000 to 650,000 distinct CDR3 sequences, 20% to 25% seen once. Sequencing was carried out using PBMCs or a T cell subset sorted from them (not recorded which). The clonotype was recovered from an adult woman who had mild COVID-19 (a few samples of this study predate the infection). Cell type and time point are not known. V usage is TRBV5-1 and J usage is TRBJ1-2, with 7 bases identical to TRBD1. CDR3 sequence reads: CASSREGQLYGYTF. The DNA for the CDR3 is TGCGCCAGCAGCCGAGAGGGACAGCTCTATGGCTACACCTTC.